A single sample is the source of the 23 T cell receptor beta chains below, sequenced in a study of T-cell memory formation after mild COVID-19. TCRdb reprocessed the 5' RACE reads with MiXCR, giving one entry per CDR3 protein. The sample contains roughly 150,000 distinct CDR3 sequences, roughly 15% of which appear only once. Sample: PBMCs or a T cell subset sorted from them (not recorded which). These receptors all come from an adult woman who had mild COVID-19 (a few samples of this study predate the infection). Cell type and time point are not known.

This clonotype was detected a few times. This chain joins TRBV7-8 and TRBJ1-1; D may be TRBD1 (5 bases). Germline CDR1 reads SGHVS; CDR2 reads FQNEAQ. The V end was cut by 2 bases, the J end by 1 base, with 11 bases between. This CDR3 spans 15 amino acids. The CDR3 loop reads CASSLRERGNTEAFF. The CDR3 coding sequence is TGTGCCAGCAGCTTACGGGAGAGGGGGAACACTGAAGCTTTCTTT.

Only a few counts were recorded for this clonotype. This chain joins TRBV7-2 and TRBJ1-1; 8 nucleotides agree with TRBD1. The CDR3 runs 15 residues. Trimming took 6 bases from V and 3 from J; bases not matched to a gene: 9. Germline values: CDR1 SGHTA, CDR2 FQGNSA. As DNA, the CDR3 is TGTGCCAGCAGGCCTACAGGGGGATATTACACTGAAGCTTTCTTT. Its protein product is CASRPTGGYYTEAFF.

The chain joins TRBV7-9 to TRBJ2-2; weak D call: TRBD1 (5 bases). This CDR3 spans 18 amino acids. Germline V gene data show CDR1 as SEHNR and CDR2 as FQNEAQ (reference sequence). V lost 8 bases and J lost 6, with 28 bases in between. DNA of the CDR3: TGTGCCAGCGTTCCCGAAACCCAGGGCAGGGCTACCCCCGGGGAGCTGTTTTTT. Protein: CASVPETQGRATPGELFF.

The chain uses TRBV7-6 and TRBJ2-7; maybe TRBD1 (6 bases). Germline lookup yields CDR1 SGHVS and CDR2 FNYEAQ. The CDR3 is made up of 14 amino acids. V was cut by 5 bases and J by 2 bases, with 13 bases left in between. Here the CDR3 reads CASSKQGATYEQYF. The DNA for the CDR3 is TGTGCCAGCAGCAAACAGGGCGCTACCTACGAGCAGTACTTC. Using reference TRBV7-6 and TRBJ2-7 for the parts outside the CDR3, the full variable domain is GAGVSQSPRYKVTKRGQDVALRCDPISGHVSLYWYRQALGQGPEFLTYFNYEAQQDKSGLPNDRFSAERPEGSISTLTIQRTEQRDSAMYRCASSKQGATYEQYFGPGTRLTVT.

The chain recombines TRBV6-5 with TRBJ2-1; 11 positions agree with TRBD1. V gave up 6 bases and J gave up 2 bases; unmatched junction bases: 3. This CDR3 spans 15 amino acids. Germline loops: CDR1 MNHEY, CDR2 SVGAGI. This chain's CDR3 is CASSQDRGPYNEQFF. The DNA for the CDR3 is TGTGCCAGCAGCCAGGACAGGGGGCCCTACAATGAGCAGTTCTTC.

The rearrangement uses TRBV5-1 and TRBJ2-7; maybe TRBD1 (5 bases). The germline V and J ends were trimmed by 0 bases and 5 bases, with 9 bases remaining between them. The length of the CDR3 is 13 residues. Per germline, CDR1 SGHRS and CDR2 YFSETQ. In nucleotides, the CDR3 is TGCGCCAGCAGCTTGGACCAGGGCAACGAGCAGTACTTC. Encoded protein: CASSLDQGNEQYF.

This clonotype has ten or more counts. CDR3 sequence: CASSSRFSPEGRTDTQYF. CDR3 sequence (DNA): TGTGCCAGCAGTTCTCGATTTTCCCCGGAAGGTCGTACAGATACGCAGTATTTT. This chain connects TRBV12-3 or TRBV12-4 to TRBJ2-3, with D hard to call. V dropped 4 bases and J dropped 3 bases, with 23 bases sitting between them. This CDR3 has 18 residues.

Here the CDR3 DNA reads TGTGCCAGCAGCCAAACAGGGACAACAAACACTGAAGCTTTCTTT. It yields the protein CASSQTGTTNTEAFF. This chain uses TRBV3-1 with TRBJ1-1; the D gene is possibly TRBD1 (6 bases). Germline CDR1 LGHDT, CDR2 YNNKEL (reference sequence). The CDR3 has 15 amino acids. Trimming stripped 2 bases from V and 2 bases from J, with 12 bases between.

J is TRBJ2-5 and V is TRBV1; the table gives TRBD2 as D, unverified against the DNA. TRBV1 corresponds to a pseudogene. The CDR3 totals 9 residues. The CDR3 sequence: CTIEGVQYF. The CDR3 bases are TGCACCATCGAGGGAGTCCAGTACTTC.

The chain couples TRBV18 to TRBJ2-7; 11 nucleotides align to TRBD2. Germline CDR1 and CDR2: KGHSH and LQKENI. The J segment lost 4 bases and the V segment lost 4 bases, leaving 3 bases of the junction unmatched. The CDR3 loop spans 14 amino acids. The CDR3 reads CASSLGLAEYEQYF. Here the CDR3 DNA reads TGTGCCAGCTCACTGGGACTAGCGGAGTACGAGCAGTACTTC.

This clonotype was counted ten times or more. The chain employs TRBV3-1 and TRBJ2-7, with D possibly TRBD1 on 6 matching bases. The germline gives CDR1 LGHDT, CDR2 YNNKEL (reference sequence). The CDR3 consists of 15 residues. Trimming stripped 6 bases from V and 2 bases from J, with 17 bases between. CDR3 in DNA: TGTGCCAGCAGTGTCGGGTTTACAGGGCCCTACGAGCAGTACTTC. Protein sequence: CASSVGFTGPYEQYF.

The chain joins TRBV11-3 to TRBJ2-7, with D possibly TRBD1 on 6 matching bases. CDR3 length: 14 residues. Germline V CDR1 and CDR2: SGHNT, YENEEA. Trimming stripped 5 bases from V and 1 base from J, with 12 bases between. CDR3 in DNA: TGTGCCAGCAGCACCGGGACACCTTCCTACGAGCAGTACTTC. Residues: CASSTGTPSYEQYF.

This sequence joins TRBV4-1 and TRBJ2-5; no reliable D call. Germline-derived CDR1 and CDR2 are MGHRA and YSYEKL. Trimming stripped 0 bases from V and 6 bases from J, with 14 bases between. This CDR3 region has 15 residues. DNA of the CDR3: TGCGCCAGCAGCCAAGATTATACTACACTAAAGACCCAGTACTTC. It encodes CASSQDYTTLKTQYF.

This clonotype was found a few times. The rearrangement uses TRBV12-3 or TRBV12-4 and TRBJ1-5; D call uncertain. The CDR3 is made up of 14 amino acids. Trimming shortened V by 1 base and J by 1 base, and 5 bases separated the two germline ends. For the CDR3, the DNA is TGTGCCAGCAGTTTAGGTGCCAGCAATCAGCCCCAGCATTTT. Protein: CASSLGASNQPQHF.

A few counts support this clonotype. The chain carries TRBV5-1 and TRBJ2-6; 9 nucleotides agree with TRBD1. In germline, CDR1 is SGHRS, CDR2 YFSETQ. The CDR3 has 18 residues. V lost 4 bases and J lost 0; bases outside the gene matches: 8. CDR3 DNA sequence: TGCGCCAGCAGCCCGGGACAGGGTCACACCTCTGGGGCCAACGTCCTGACTTTC. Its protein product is CASSPGQGHTSGANVLTF.

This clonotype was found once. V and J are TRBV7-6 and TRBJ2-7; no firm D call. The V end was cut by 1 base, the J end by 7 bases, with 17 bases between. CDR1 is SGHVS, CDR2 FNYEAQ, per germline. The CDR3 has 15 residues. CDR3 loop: CASSLGPPPRTEQYF. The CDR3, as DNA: TGTGCCAGCAGCTTAGGACCGCCCCCACGCACGGAGCAGTACTTC. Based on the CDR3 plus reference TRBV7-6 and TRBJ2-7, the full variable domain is GAGVSQSPRYKVTKRGQDVALRCDPISGHVSLYWYRQALGQGPEFLTYFNYEAQQDKSGLPNDRFSAERPEGSISTLTIQRTEQRDSAMYRCASSLGPPPRTEQYFGPGTRLTVT.

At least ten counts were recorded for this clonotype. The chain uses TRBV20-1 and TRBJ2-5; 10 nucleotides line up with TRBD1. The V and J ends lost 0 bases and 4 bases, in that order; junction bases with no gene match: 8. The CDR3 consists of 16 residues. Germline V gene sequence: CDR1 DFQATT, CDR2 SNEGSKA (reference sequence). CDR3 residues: CSARDPGTGDAETQYF. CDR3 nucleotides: TGCAGTGCTAGAGATCCCGGGACAGGGGACGCAGAGACCCAGTACTTC.

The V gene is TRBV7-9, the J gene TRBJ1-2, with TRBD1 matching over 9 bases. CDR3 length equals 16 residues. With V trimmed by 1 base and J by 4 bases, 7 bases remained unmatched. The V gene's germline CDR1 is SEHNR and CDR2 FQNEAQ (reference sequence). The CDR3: CASSLGPGQGRYGYTF. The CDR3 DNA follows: TGTGCCAGCAGCTTAGGACCGGGACAGGGCCGCTATGGCTACACCTTC.

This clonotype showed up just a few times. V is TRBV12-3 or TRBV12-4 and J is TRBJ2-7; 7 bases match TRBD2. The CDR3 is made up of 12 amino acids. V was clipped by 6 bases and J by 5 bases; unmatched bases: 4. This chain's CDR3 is CASRPAGDEQYF. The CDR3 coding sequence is TGTGCCAGCAGGCCTGCGGGGGACGAGCAGTACTTC.

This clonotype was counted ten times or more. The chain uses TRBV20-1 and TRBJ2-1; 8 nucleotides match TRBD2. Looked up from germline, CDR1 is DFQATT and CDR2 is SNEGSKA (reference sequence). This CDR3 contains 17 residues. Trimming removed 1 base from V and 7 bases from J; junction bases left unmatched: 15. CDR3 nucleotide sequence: TGCAGTGCTAGAGCCTCCCTTGGGAGCGGGGGAAATAATGAGCAGTTCTTC. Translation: CSARASLGSGGNNEQFF.

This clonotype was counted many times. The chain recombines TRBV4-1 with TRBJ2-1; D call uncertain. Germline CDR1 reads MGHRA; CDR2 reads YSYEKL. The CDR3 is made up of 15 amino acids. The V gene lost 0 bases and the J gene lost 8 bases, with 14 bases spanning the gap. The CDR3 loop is CASSQEATAMDEQFF. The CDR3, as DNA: TGCGCCAGCAGCCAAGAGGCTACCGCTATGGATGAGCAGTTCTTC.

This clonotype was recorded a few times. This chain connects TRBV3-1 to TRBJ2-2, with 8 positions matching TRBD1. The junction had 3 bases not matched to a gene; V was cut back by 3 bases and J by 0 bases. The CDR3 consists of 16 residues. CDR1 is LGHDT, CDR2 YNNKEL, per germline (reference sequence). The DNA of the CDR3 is TGTGCCAGCAGCCAGGAGGACAGGGCGAACACCGGGGAGCTGTTTTTT. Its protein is CASSQEDRANTGELFF.

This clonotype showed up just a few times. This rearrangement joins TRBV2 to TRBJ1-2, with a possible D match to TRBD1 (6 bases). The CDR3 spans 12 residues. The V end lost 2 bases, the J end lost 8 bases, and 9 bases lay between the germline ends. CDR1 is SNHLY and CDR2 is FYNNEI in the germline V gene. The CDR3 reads CASSETGNGYTF. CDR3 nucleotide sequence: TGTGCCAGCAGTGAAACAGGGAACGGCTACACCTTC.